The present entry profiles one T cell receptor beta chain with its context. Its antigen target is currently unknown. Per-base quality was not reported, and no clone a single base away is much larger than it. The data are from a study of blood T cell repertoires in COVID-19 (dated by TCRdb to 2018 to 2020). About the investigation overall: Samples covering the acute and convalescent phases of COVID-19 were provided by collaborators in the United States, Italy and Spain. The material from the prospective study consisted of cDNA or gDNA derived from T cells, B-cell-depleted T cells, or PBMCs. Deeply sampled blood TCRbeta repertoires from subjects exposed to, actively infected with, or recovered from COVID-19 were included in the dataset. Nearly every sample came with metadata listing a de-identified subject ID, COVID-19 status, age in years and sex. Where HLA class I and class II types were available, the types were taken from metadata supplied by the sample provider, not from assay-based typing. The samples were drawn from two sources: the first 160 participants of the ongoing ImmuneRACE study, and fewer than 1,500 subjects contributed by 6 global collaborators. The repertoires were released in a freely available public database meant as a resource for research on the immune response to SARS-CoV-2.

What the study reported, not specific to this receptor: Clinical and demographic metadata were provided uncurated, with the amount varying by source and participant.

TCRbeta CDR3 regions were amplified from genomic DNA using the immunoSEQ Assay, a bias-controlled multiplex PCR. The original methods were these. The number of nucleated cells in each sample was estimated from the amplification of reference gene primers within the assay. Sequence reads were collapsed and filtered to measure the absolute abundance of every unique TCRbeta CDR3 rearrangement. Productive Simpson clonality was computed per sample as the square root of Simpson's diversity index over productive rearrangements. Imported from immuneACCESS, the table was reduced by TCRdb to in-frame sequences with V and J called. These copies leave out some clones; in studies compared against another copy, an unresolved V gene accounts for under half, and the cause of the remainder is not known. V and J calls and clone size are given by that table; D and trimming were obtained from the DNA. Recorded for this sample are 450,000 or so clones; 89% of them occurred a single time. 0.7% to 1% of the sample lies in the top ten.

V is shortened by 7 bases, J by 4 bases, and the region joining them spans 11 bases. CDR3 length: 13 amino acids, cysteine to phenylalanine. Only the CDR3 region is kept as DNA, spanning 39 bases read in frame from base 1. The germline V gene encodes CDR1 LNHDA and CDR2 SQIVND (reference sequence). One collaborating source in Seattle enrolled patients while the patients were actively infected and followed the patients over time throughout the course of disease. The collaborating institutions used their own protocols to collect whole blood in K2EDTA tubes. Collaborator samples were shipped for TCRbeta analysis as frozen whole blood, isolated PBMCs, or DNA extracted from either sample type.

Sequencing was done on a sample of peripheral blood. The rearranged chain carries TRBV19 and TRBJ1-5; a tentative D call is TRBD1 (5 bases match). This TCR derives from a man aged 18 to 30 with COVID-19, enrolled during active disease. The sequenced DNA is TGTGCCAGTAAAAGGGGTGGTAATCAGCCCCAGCATTTT. The encoded protein is CASKRGGNQPQHF.